This T cell receptor (beta chain) comes out of a study of T cell clonality in common variable immunodeficiency. Some clones are missing from TCRdb's copy, which holds only in-frame ones; the method was immunoSEQ multiplex PCR. This sample has about 35,000 clones, each found more than once. Findings and caveats of the study: TCRbeta clonality was increased in CVID versus healthy controls.

V lost 3 bases and J lost 5, with 14 bases in between. Germline V lookup: CDR1 MGHRA, CDR2 YSYEKL. CDR3 length: 14 residues. In its sample, this clone was seen many times. Its antigen is unidentified. Read sequence stops 3 residues before the CDR3 end, and the germline J gene provides the missing end. The source is a person aged 18 to 75 in good health. This chain uses TRBV4-1 with TRBJ2-7; tentatively, D is TRBD2 (5 bases). Specimen: peripheral blood mononuclear cells. Partial CDR3 DNA: TGCGCCAGCAGCCAGAAACTAGAAATCGACGAG. This sequence encodes CASSQKLEIDE. The entire CDR3 is CASSQKLEIDEQYF.